The 5 T cell receptor beta chains in this list originate from one sample, sequenced in a study of CD8 T cells in ankylosing spondylitis. TCRdb re-derived calls from the 5' RACE reads in MiXCR, one entry per CDR3 protein. This sample has 130,000 or so distinct CDR3 sequences, with about 6.5% found just once. Sequencing used blood, either unsorted or a sorted T cell fraction (not recorded which). The receptors come from a male donor with ankylosing spondylitis or in good health (not recorded which).

V is TRBV5-1 and J is TRBJ2-3; D perhaps matches TRBD1 (5 bases). CDR3 length equals 19 residues. Germline V gives CDR1 SGHRS, CDR2 YFSETQ. V was clipped by 0 bases and J by 0 bases, with 20 bases between them. The CDR3 DNA reads TGCGCCAGCAGCTTGGTGGGGCCACGAATCGGTACTAGCACAGATACGCAGTATTTT. This gives the protein CASSLVGPRIGTSTDTQYF. Based on the CDR3 plus reference TRBV5-1 and TRBJ2-3, the full variable domain is KAGVTQTPRYLIKTRGQQVTLSCSPISGHRSVSWYQQTPGQGLQFLFEYFSETQRNKGNFPGRFSGRQFSNSRSEMNVSTLELGDSALYLCASSLVGPRIGTSTDTQYFGPGTRLTVL.

This clonotype has ten or more counts. The rearrangement links TRBV5-1 to TRBJ2-7, with 7 bases lining up with TRBD1. Germline V gene sequence: CDR1 SGHRS, CDR2 YFSETQ. The CDR3 runs 14 residues. Losses at the gene ends were 4 bases for V and 1 base for J; bases not matched to a gene: 5. CDR3 in amino acids: CASSADRRSYEQYF. The CDR3 coding sequence is TGCGCCAGCAGCGCGGACAGGAGATCCTACGAGCAGTACTTC.

This clonotype was seen many times. The CDR3 DNA reads TGTGCCAGCAGCTTAGCGCCAGGAAGAGAAAAACTGTTTTTT. Amino acids: CASSLAPGREKLFF. The chain combines TRBV7-9 with TRBJ1-4; D not certain. The germline V gene encodes CDR1 SEHNR and CDR2 FQNEAQ (reference sequence). The CDR3 totals 14 residues. V was shortened by 0 bases and J by 8 bases, with 10 bases between the two germline ends. The full variable domain, rest sourced from reference TRBV7-9 and TRBJ1-4, is DTGVSQNPRHKITKRGQNVTFRCDPISEHNRLYWYRQTLGQGPEFLTYFQNEAQLEKSRLLSDRFSAERPKGSFSTLEIQRTEQGDSAMYLCASSLAPGREKLFFGSGTQLSVL.

This rearrangement joins TRBV20-1 to TRBJ1-1; no reliable D call. The V end lost 5 bases, the J end lost 6 bases, and 10 bases lay between the germline ends. This CDR3 contains 11 residues. The germline V gene has CDR1 DFQATT and CDR2 SNEGSKA (reference sequence). In DNA form, the CDR3 reads TGCAGTGCTCCGCGAGGGCCTGAAGCTTTCTTT. The encoded protein is CSAPRGPEAFF.

This rearrangement joins TRBV20-1 to TRBJ2-3; 11 bases fit TRBD2. Germline CDR1 is DFQATT and CDR2 is SNEGSKA (reference sequence). Germline trimming cut 3 bases from V and 1 base from J; bases unmatched to any gene: 18. The CDR3 covers 20 residues. The DNA of the CDR3 is TGCAGTGCTAGTTCCTCCGTGACTAGCGGGGATTCATCGCGCACAGATACGCAGTATTTT. Amino acids: CSASSSVTSGDSSRTDTQYF.